These 10 T cell receptor beta chains originate from one sample sequenced in a study of CD8 T cells in Susac syndrome. The authors reverse transcribed roughly 0.5 to 1 ug RNA with random hexamers. TCRdb reanalysed the immunoSEQ multiplex PCR reads using MiXCR and keeps one entry per CDR3 protein. The table lists over 65,000 distinct CDR3 sequences, approximately 94% of them singletons. Input material: CD4+ T cells from PBMCs. The receptors here all came from a human donor with Susac syndrome.

The chain is built from TRBV15 and TRBJ2-2; D is uncertain. V was trimmed by 3 bases and J by 14 bases, leaving 13 bases between them. CDR1 is LNHNV and CDR2 is YYDKDF in the germline V gene (reference sequence). There are 12 residues in the CDR3. In nucleotides, the CDR3 is TGTGCCACCAGCAGGGAAGAAAGGGTCCTGTTTTTT. Protein sequence: CATSREERVLFF.

Turning to this clonotype: At one of its ends the junction is not consistent with the germline gene, which may arise from a read error. V is TRBV12-3 or TRBV12-4 and J is TRBJ1-5; 7 bases match TRBD1. CDR3 length: 14 amino acids. The CDR3 region is CASSWDSSNRPQHF. CDR3 sequence (DNA): TGTGCCAGCAGTTGGGACAGCTCAAATCGGCCCCAGCATTTT.

The V gene is TRBV3-1, the J gene TRBJ2-1; maybe TRBD2 (5 bases). CDR3 length: 14 residues. Trimming shortened V by 1 base and J by 4 bases, and 8 bases separated the two germline ends. CDR1 is LGHDT and CDR2 is YNNKEL in the germline V gene (reference sequence). The CDR3 nucleotides read TGTGCCAGCAGCCAAGTGACGGGATACAATGAGCAGTTCTTC. Its translation: CASSQVTGYNEQFF.

The rearrangement joins TRBV6-2 or TRBV6-3 to TRBJ2-1; 8 bases agree with TRBD2. This CDR3 is 16 amino acids long. Looked up from germline, CDR1 is MNHEY and CDR2 is SVGEGT. With V trimmed by 6 bases and J by 6 bases, 13 bases remained unmatched. The DNA of the CDR3 is TGTGCCAGCAGCCGATCCGGGACTAGACTGATCAATGAGCAGTTCTTC. Residues: CASSRSGTRLINEQFF.

This clonotype was detected once. The chain employs TRBV9 and TRBJ2-5; TRBD1 might be the D (6 bases). CDR3 length: 16 residues. Deletions cut 0 bases from V and 3 bases from J, with 15 bases between. Germline loops: CDR1 SGDLS, CDR2 YYNGEE. The chain's CDR3 is CASSVGGTGQKETQYF. CDR3 in DNA: TGTGCCAGCAGCGTAGGCGGAACTGGACAGAAAGAGACCCAGTACTTC.

The V and J genes are TRBV4-2 and TRBJ2-7, with no clear D. The CDR3 consists of 14 residues. Germline V gives CDR1 LGHNA, CDR2 YNFKEQ. V lost 1 base, J lost 6 bases, and 13 bases lay in between. For the CDR3, the DNA is TGTGCCAGCAGCCAAGTCTCATCCTCAGGCGAGCAGTACTTC. It is translated as CASSQVSSSGEQYF.

J is TRBJ2-7 and V is TRBV20-1, with D perhaps TRBD1 (5 bases). Germline assignment: CDR1 DFQATT and CDR2 SNEGSKA (reference sequence). CDR3 length equals 16 residues. V was shortened by 4 bases and J by 2 bases, with 21 bases between the two germline ends. The CDR3 protein is CSATRMVGANTYEQYF. The CDR3 DNA follows: TGCAGTGCTACGCGGATGGTAGGGGCTAACACCTACGAGCAGTACTTC.

This clonotype was found once. In nucleotides, the CDR3 is TGTGCCAGCAGCCAAGAGTGGGGACTAGTGACCGAGCAGTACTTC. Its translation: CASSQEWGLVTEQYF. The chain carries TRBV4-2 and TRBJ2-7; 8 bases match TRBD2. CDR3 length: 15 residues. V was clipped by 0 bases and J by 6 bases; unmatched bases: 7. Germline V gene lookup returns CDR1 LGHNA and CDR2 YNFKEQ.

The chain carries TRBV5-6 and TRBJ2-1, with D perhaps matching TRBD1 (6 bases). The CDR3 extends over 16 amino acids. Germline CDR1 is SGHDT and CDR2 is YYEEEE. Trimming took 5 bases from V and 6 from J, leaving 21 bases between them. This chain's CDR3 is CASRLGWGPPINEQFF. The CDR3 region has the DNA TGTGCCAGCAGGCTGGGATGGGGGCCCCCCATCAATGAGCAGTTCTTC.

The J gene is TRBJ2-7, the V gene TRBV7-2, with D possibly TRBD1 on 6 matching bases. CDR3 size: 14 residues. CDR1 is SGHTA, CDR2 FQGNSA, per germline. V was pared by 5 bases and J by 2 bases, with 13 bases between. CDR3 protein: CASSPDSGTYEQYF. The CDR3 DNA reads as TGTGCCAGCAGCCCGGACAGCGGAACCTACGAGCAGTACTTC.